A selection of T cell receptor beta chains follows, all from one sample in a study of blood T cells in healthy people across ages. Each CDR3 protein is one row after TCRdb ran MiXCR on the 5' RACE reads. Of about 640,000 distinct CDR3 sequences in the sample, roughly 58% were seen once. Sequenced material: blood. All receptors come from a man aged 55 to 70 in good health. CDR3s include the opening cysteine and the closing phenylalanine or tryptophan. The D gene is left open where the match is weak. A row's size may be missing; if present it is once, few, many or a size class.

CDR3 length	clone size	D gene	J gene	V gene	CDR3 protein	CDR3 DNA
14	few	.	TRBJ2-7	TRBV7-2	CASSLVTTAYEQYF	TGTGCCAGCAGCTTAGTTACTACCGCCTACGAGCAGTACTTC
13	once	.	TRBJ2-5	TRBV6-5	CASSYGIQETQYF	TGTGCCAGCAGTTACGGAATACAAGAGACCCAGTACTTC
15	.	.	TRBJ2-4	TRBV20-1	CSAKGGTGRAYIQYF	TGCAGTGCTAAAGGGGGAACAGGGCGCGCGTACATTCAGTACTTC
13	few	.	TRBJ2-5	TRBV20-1	CSARGHTQETQYF	TGCAGTGCTAGAGGACACACTCAAGAGACCCAGTACTTC
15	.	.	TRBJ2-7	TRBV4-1	CASSPLWESGYEQYF	TGCGCCAGCAGCCCCCTATGGGAGTCAGGCTACGAGCAGTACTTC
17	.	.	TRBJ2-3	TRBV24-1	CATSDTTGGGPTDTQYF	TGTGCCACCAGTGATACAACAGGGGGGGGGCCCACAGATACGCAGTATTTT
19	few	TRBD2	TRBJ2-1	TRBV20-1	CSARRSRTSGDFLFNEQFF	TGCAGTGCTAGGAGGTCAAGGACTAGCGGCGACTTCCTATTCAATGAGCAGTTCTTC
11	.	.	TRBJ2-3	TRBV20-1	CSARLVDTQYF	TGCAGTGCTAGGTTAGTGGATACGCAGTATTTT
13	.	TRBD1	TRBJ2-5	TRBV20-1	CSGGQGSQETQYF	TGCAGTGGGGGACAGGGGAGTCAAGAGACCCAGTACTTC
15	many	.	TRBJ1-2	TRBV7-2	CASSLFPGANYGYTF	TGTGCCAGCAGCTTATTTCCGGGGGCGAACTATGGCTACACCTTC
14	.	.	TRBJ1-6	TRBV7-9	CASSAWTANSPLHF	TGTGCCAGCAGCGCCTGGACGGCGAATTCACCCCTCCACTTT
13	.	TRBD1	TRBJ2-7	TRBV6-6	CASAETGTHEQYF	TGTGCCAGCGCCGAGACAGGGACCCACGAGCAGTACTTC
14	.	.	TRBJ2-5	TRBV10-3	CAISVVVGQETQYF	TGTGCCATCAGTGTGGTAGTAGGGCAAGAGACCCAGTACTTC
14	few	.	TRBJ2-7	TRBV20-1	CSASLSGPGYEQYF	TGCAGTGCTAGCCTGAGCGGGCCGGGGTACGAGCAGTACTTC
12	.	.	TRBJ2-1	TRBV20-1	CSASPGRNEQFF	TGCAGTGCTAGCCCGGGGAGGAATGAGCAGTTCTTC
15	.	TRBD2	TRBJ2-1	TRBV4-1	CASSQASGDNNEQFF	TGCGCCAGCAGCCAAGCTAGCGGGGATAACAATGAGCAGTTCTTC
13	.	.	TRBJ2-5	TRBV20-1	CSVLGPRGYEQYF	TGCAGTGTCCTCGGGCCCCGTGGCTATGAGCAGTACTTC
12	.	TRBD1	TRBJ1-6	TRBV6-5	CASRRQGPPLHF	TGTGCCAGCAGGCGACAGGGGCCACCCCTCCACTTT
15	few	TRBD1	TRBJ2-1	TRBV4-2	CASSSGQGADNEQFF	TGTGCCAGCAGTTCTGGACAGGGGGCTGACAATGAGCAGTTCTTC
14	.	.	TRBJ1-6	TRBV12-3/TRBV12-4	CASGQTVSTSPLHF	TGTGCCAGCGGACAGACAGTATCTACTTCACCCCTCCACTTT
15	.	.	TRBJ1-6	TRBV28	CASSLSPPYNSPLHF	TGTGCCAGCAGTTTATCTCCACCATATAATTCACCCCTCCACTTT
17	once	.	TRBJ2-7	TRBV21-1	CASSSPPRAGLDYEQYF	TGTGCCAGCAGCTCTCCTCCGAGGGCAGGGTTGGACTACGAGCAGTACTTC
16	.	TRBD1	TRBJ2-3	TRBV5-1	CASSLDRQGAKDTQYF	TGCGCCAGCAGCTTGGATCGACAGGGGGCGAAAGATACGCAGTATTTT
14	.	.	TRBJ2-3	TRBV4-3	CASSQLTGGDTQYF	TGCGCCAGCAGCCAGTTGACTGGCGGCGATACGCAGTATTTT
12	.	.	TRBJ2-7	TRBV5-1	CASSTSGSEQYF	TGCGCCAGCAGTACCTCAGGGAGCGAGCAGTACTTC
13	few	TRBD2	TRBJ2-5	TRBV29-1	CSVLLAGEETQYF	TGCAGCGTTCTGCTAGCGGGGGAAGAGACCCAGTACTTC